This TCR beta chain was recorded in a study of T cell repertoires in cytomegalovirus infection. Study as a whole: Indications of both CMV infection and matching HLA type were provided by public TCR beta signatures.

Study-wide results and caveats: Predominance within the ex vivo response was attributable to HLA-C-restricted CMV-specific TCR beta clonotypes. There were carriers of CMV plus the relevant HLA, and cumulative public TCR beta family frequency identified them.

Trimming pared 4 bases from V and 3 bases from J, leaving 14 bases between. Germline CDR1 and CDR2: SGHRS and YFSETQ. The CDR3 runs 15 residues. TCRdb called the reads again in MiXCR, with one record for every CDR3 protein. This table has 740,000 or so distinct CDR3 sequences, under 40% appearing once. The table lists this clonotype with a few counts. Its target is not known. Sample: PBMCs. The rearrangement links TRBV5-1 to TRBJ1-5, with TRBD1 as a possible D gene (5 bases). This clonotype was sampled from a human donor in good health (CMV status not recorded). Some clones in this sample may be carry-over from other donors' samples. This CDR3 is CASSLTDSSNQPQHF. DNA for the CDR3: TGCGCCAGCAGCCTAACCGACAGCTCCAATCAGCCCCAGCATTTT.